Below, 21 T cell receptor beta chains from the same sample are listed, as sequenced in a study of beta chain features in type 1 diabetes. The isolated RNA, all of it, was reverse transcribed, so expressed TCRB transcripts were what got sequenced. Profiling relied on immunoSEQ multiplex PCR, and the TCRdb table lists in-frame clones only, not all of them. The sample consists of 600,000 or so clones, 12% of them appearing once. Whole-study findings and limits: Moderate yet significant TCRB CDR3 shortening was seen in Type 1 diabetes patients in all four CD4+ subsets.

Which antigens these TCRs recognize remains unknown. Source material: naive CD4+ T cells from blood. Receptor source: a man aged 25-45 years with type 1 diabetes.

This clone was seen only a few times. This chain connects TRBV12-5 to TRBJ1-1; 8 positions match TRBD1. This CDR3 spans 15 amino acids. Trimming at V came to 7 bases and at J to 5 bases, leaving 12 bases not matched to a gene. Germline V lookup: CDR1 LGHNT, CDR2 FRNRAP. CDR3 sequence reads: CASAPQGAGETEAFF. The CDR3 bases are TGTGCTAGTGCCCCCCAGGGGGCGGGAGAGACTGAAGCTTTCTTT.

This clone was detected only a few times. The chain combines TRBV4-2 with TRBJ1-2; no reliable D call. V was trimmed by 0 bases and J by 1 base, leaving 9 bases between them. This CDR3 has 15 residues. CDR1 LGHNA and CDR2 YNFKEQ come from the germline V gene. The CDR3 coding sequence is TGTGCCAGCAGCCAAGAGACTGATTATAACTATGGCTACACCTTC. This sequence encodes CASSQETDYNYGYTF.

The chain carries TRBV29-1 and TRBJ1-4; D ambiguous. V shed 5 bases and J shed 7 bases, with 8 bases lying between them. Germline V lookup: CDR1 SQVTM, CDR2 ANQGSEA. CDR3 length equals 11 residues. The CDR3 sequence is CSVKRPEKLFF. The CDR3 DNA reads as TGCAGCGTTAAGAGGCCTGAAAAACTGTTTTTT.

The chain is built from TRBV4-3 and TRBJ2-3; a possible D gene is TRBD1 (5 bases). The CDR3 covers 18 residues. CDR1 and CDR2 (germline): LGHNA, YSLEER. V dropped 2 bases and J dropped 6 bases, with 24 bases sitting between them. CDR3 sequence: CASSQRRPLGASVDTQYF. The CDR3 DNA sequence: TGCGCCAGCAGCCAAAGAAGGCCTCTAGGGGCATCAGTCGATACGCAGTATTTT.

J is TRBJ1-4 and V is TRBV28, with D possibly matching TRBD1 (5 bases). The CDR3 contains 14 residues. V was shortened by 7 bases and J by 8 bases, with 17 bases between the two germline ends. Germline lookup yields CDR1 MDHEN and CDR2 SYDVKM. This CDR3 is CASTGPQGNEKLFF. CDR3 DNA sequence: TGTGCCAGCACCGGACCGCAGGGCAACGAAAAACTGTTTTTT.

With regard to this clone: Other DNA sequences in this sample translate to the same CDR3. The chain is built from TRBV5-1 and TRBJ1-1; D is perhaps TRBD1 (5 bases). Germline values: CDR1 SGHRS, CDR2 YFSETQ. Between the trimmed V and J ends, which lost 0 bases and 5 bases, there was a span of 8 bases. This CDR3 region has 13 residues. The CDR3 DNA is TGCGCCAGCAGCTTGGAAGGGGTTACTGAAGCTTTCTTT. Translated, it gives CASSLEGVTEAFF.

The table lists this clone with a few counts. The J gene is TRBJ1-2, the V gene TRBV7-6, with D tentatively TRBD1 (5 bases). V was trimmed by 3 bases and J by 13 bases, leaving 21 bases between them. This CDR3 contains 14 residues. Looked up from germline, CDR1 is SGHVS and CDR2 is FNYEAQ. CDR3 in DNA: TGTGCCAGCAGCTTTAGCCGGGACCTCCTCGGCGCCACCTTC. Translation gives CASSFSRDLLGATF.

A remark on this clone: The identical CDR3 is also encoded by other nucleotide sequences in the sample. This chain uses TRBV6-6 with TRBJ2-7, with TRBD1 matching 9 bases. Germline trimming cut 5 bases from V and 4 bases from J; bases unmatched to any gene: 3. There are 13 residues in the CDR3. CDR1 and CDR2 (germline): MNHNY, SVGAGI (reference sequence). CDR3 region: CASSLDRGYEQYF. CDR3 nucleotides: TGTGCCAGCAGTCTTGACAGGGGGTACGAGCAGTACTTC.

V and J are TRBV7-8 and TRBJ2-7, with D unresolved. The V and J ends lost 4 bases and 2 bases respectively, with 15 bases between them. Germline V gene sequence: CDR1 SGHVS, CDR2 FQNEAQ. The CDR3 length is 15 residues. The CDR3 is CASSSGTSQTYEQYF. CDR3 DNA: TGTGCCAGCAGCTCGGGCACCAGTCAAACCTACGAGCAGTACTTC. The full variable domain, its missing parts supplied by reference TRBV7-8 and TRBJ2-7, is GAGVSQSPRYKVAKRGQDVALRCDPISGHVSLFWYQQALGQGPEFLTYFQNEAQLDKSGLPSDRFFAERPEGSVSTLKIQRTQQEDSAVYLCASSSGTSQTYEQYFGPGTRLTVT.

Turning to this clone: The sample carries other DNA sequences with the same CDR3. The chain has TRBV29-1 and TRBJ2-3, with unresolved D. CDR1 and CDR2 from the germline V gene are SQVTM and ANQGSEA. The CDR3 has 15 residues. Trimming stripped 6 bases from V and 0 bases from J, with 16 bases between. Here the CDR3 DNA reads TGCAGCGTGGTCCTAGGACGGCTGAGCACAGATACGCAGTATTTT. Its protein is CSVVLGRLSTDTQYF.

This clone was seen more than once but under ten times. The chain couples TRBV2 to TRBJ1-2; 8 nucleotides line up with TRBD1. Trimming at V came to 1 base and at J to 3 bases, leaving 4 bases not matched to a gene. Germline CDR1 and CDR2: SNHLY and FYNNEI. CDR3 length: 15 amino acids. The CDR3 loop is CASSEVGGQDYGYTF. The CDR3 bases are TGTGCCAGCAGTGAAGTGGGGGGACAGGACTATGGCTACACCTTC.

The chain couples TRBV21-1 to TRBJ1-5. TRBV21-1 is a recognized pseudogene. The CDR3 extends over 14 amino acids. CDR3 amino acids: CASSKVGAGQPQHF. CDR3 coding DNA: TGTGCCAGCAGCAAAGTCGGGGCCGGTCAGCCCCAGCATTTT.

The CDR3 reads CASSSLGQGSYEQYF. The CDR3 DNA is TGCGCCAGCAGTAGCCTGGGACAGGGCTCCTACGAGCAGTACTTC. The J gene is TRBJ2-7, the V gene TRBV23-1, with 9 nucleotides matching TRBD1. TRBV23-1 falls under the ORF class, with uncertain function. V lost 5 bases, J lost 0 bases, and 5 bases stayed unmatched. The length of the CDR3 is 15 residues.

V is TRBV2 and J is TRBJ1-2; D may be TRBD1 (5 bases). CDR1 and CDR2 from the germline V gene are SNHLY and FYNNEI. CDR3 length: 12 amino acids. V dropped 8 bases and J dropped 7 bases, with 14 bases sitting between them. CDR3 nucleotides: TGTGCCAGCCGGTTTCGTCAGGGTGGCTACACCTTC. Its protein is CASRFRQGGYTF.

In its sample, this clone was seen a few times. The CDR3 protein is CASSVVKGPMNTEAFF. In DNA form, the CDR3 reads TGTGCCAGCAGCGTAGTGAAGGGTCCTATGAACACTGAAGCTTTCTTT. The chain has TRBV9 and TRBJ1-1, with D unresolved. The germline gives CDR1 SGDLS, CDR2 YYNGEE. The CDR3 length is 16 residues. Trimming took off 0 bases at V and 0 bases at J, with 12 bases between the two ends. Complete variable domain (other parts from reference TRBV9 and TRBJ1-1): DSGVTQTPKHLITATGQRVTLRCSPRSGDLSVYWYQQSLDQGLQFLIQYYNGEERAKGNILERFSAQQFPDLHSELNLSSLELGDSALYFCASSVVKGPMNTEAFFGQGTRLTVV.

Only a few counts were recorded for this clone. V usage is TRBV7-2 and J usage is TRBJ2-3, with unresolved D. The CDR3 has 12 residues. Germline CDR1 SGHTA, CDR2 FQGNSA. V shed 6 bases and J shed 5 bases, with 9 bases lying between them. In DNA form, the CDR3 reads TGTGCCAGCAGGCGCCAAGAAGATACGCAGTATTTT. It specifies CASRRQEDTQYF.

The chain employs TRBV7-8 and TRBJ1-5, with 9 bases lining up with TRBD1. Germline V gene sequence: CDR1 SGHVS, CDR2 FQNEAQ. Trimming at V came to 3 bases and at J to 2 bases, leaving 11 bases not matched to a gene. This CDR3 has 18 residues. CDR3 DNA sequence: TGTGCCAGCAGCTTGAAGTCGGGACAGGGTTTGGGCAATCAGCCCCAGCATTTT. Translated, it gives CASSLKSGQGLGNQPQHF.

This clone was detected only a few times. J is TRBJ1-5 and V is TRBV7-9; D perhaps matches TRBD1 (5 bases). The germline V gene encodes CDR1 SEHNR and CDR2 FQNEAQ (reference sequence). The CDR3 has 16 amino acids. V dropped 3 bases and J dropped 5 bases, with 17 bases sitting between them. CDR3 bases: TGTGCCAGCAGCTTGTCCTGGGGCAGCCGTCATCAGCCCCAGCATTTT. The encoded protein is CASSLSWGSRHQPQHF.

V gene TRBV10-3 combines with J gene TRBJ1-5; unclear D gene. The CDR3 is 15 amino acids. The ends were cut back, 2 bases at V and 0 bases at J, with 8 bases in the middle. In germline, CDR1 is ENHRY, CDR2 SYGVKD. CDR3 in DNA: TGTGCCATCAGTGAGGTGGCGAGTAGCAATCAGCCCCAGCATTTT. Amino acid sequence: CAISEVASSNQPQHF.

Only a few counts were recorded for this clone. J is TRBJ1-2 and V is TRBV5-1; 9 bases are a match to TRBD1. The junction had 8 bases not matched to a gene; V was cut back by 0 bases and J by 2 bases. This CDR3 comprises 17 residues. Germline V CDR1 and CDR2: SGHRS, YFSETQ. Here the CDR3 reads CASSLAPWDRVNYGYTF. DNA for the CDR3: TGCGCCAGCAGCTTGGCCCCCTGGGACAGGGTGAACTATGGCTACACCTTC.

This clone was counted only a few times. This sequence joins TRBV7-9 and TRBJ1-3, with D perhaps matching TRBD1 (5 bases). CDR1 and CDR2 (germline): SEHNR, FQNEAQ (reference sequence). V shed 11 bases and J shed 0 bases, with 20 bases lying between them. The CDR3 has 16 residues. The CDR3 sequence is CAVPDTGQSSGNTIYF. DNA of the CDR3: TGTGCCGTACCGGATACAGGACAAAGCTCTGGAAACACCATATATTTT. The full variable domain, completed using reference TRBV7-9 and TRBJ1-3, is DTGVSQNPRHKITKRGQNVTFRCDPISEHNRLYWYRQTLGQGPEFLTYFQNEAQLEKSRLLSDRFSAERPKGSFSTLEIQRTEQGDSAMYLCAVPDTGQSSGNTIYFGEGSWLTVV.